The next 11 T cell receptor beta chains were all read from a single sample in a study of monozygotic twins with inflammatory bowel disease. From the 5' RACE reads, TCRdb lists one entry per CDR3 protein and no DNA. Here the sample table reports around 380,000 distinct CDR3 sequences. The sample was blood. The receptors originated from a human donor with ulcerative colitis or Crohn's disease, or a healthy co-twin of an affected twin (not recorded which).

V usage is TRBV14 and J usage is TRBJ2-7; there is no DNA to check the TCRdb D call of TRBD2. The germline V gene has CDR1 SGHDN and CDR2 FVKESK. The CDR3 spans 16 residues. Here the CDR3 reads CASSQPTSGGPHEQYF.

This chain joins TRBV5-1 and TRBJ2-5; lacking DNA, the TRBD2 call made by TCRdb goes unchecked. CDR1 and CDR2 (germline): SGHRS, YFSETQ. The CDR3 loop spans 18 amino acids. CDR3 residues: CASSLVPSGGAYQETQYF.

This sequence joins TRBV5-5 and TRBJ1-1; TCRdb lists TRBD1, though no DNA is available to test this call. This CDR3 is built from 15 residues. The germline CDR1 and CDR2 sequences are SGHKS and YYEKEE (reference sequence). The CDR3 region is CASSLFRQPPGDVFF.

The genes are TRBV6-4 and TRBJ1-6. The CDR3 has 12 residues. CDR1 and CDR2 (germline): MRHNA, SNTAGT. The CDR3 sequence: CASSPNYSPLHF.

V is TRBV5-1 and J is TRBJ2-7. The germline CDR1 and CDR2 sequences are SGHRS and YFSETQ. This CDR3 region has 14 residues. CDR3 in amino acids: CASSFAGTTYEQYF. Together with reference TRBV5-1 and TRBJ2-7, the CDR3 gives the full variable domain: KAGVTQTPRYLIKTRGQQVTLSCSPISGHRSVSWYQQTPGQGLQFLFEYFSETQRNKGNFPGRFSGRQFSNSRSEMNVSTLELGDSALYLCASSFAGTTYEQYFGPGTRLTVT.

CDR3 residues: CASSLEGDEGDEQFF. This chain links TRBV5-1 with TRBJ2-1; absent DNA, TCRdb's TRBD1 call cannot be checked. The length of the CDR3 is 15 residues. The germline CDR1 and CDR2 sequences are SGHRS and YFSETQ.

The CDR3 protein is CASSPQGTSNQPQHF. The chain employs TRBV18 and TRBJ1-5. This CDR3 comprises 15 residues. Germline V gene data show CDR1 as KGHSH and CDR2 as LQKENI. The full variable domain, with the rest looked up from reference TRBV18 and TRBJ1-5, is NAGVMQNPRHLVRRRGQEARLRCSPMKGHSHVYWYRQLPEEGLKFMVYLQKENIIDESGMPKERFSAEFPKEGPSILRIQQVVRGDSAAYFCASSPQGTSNQPQHFGDGTRLSIL.

This CDR3 is CASSLDLLSGANVLTF. This chain links TRBV11-2 with TRBJ2-6. The CDR3 totals 16 residues. The germline V gene encodes CDR1 SGHAT and CDR2 FQNNGV.

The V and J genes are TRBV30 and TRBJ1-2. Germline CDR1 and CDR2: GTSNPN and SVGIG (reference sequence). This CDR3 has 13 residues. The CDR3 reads CACTNPPNYGYTF.

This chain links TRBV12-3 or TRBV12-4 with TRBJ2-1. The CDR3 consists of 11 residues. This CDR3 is CASSFRYEQFF.

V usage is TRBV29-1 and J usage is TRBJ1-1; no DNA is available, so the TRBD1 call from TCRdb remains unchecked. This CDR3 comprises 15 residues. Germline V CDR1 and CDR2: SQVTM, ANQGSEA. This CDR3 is CSVLGSGGWNTEAFF.